A selection of T cell receptor beta chains follows, all from one sample in a study of technical replicates of blood from a few donors. Clones were sequenced by immunoSEQ multiplex PCR, and TCRdb holds only the in-frame ones, with some missing. The profile shows tens of thousands of clones, about 96% of them singletons. Sequencing was performed on T cells isolated from PBMCs. These receptors were collected from a human donor in good health. Each CDR3 is given with its conserved first and last residue. The D gene is left open where the match is weak. Expanded clones are given a class, and other clones once, few, many or no size at all.

>TRBJ1-2|TRBD1|once|TRBV29-1
CSVEDYLGTGGGGYTF
TGCAGCGTTGAAGACTACCTAGGGACAGGCGGGGGCGGCTACACCTTC
>TRBJ2-7|TRBD2|once|TRBV14
CASSQSSGGIYEQYF
TGTGCCAGCAGCCAAAGCTCGGGAGGTATCTACGAGCAGTACTTC
>TRBJ2-3|TRBD2|-|TRBV11-2
CASSSLAGGRVGTQYF
TGTGCCAGCAGCTCATTAGCGGGGGGGCGAGTTGGTACGCAGTATTTT
>TRBJ2-1|TRBD2|-|TRBV7-6
CASSVSGGDSYNEQFF
TGTGCCAGCAGCGTTAGCGGGGGGGACTCCTACAATGAGCAGTTCTTC
>TRBJ1-5|-|-|TRBV7-8
CASSTARELSNQPQHF
TGTGCCAGCAGCACAGCCAGGGAATTAAGCAATCAGCCCCAGCATTTT
>TRBJ1-2|-|-|TRBV18
CASSPTDGGSNYGYTF
TGTGCCAGCTCACCCACGGATGGAGGGAGTAACTATGGCTACACCTTC
>TRBJ1-2|-|-|TRBV9
CASSVEQGVPRGYTF
TGTGCCAGCAGCGTAGAGCAAGGAGTACCGCGGGGCTACACCTTC
>TRBJ1-5|-|-|TRBV21-1
CASLRDRGKWEPQHF
TGTGCCAGCCTCCGGGACAGGGGGAAGTGGGAGCCCCAGCATTTT
>TRBJ1-2|TRBD1|-|TRBV6-5
CASRLRQGYGYTF
TGTGCCAGCCGCTTGAGACAGGGATATGGCTACACCTTC
>TRBJ1-6|TRBD1|-|TRBV9
CASSVGQGNSPLHF
TGTGCCAGCAGCGTTGGACAGGGAAATTCACCCCTCCACTTT
>TRBJ2-7|-|-|TRBV7-8
CASSRATATYEQYF
TGTGCCAGCAGCCGGGCGACAGCCACCTACGAGCAGTACTTC
>TRBJ1-2|-|-|TRBV27
CASSLKETGNYGYTF
TGTGCCAGCAGTTTAAAGGAGACAGGCAACTATGGCTACACCTTC
>TRBJ1-2|TRBD1|-|TRBV28
CASRRTGGMAGYTF
TGTGCCAGCAGGAGGACAGGGGGCATGGCTGGCTACACCTTC
>TRBJ1-1|TRBD1|-|TRBV12-5
CASGLVLGQGATEAFF
TGTGCTAGTGGTTTGGTTTTAGGACAGGGGGCCACTGAAGCTTTCTTT
>TRBJ2-7|TRBD2|-|TRBV10-3
CAAPGLGYEQYF
TGTGCCGCACCGGGACTAGGTTACGAGCAGTACTTC